This TCR beta chain was profiled in a study of blood T cell repertoires in COVID-19. Under the authors' procedure: Estimates of nucleated cell counts were drawn from the amplification of reference gene primers. Clones were read by immunoSEQ multiplex PCR, and TCRdb kept only the in-frame ones, dropping some. V and J calls and clone size are given by that table; D and trimming were obtained from the DNA. The sample carries fewer than 200,000 clones, around four fifths recorded once. V shed 4 bases and J 2 bases; nucleotides not matched to a gene: 3. This CDR3 comprises 14 residues. Per the germline V gene, CDR1 is SGHAT and CDR2 is FQNNGV.

Sequenced sample: peripheral blood. The sequence derives from a man in his 70s with active or convalescent COVID-19. The rearrangement uses TRBV11-2 and TRBJ2-7; 9 positions agree with TRBD2. CDR3 sequence reads: CASSSIAGAYEQYF. CDR3 in DNA: TGTGCCAGCAGCTCCATAGCGGGGGCCTACGAGCAGTACTTC. The full variable domain, completed using reference TRBV11-2 and TRBJ2-7, is EAGVAQSPRYKIIEKRQSVAFWCNPISGHATLYWYQQILGQGPKLLIQFQNNGVVDDSQLPKDRFSAERLKGVDSTLKIQPAKLEDSAVYLCASSSIAGAYEQYFGPGTRLTVT.